These T cell receptor beta chains were read from a single sample in a study of T-cell reconstitution after alpha-beta-depleted transplantation in children. TCRdb processed the PCR reads anew with MiXCR; each CDR3 protein has one entry. In the table there are 350,000 to 450,000 distinct CDR3 sequences, about an eighth of which are singletons. The source was PBMCs, collected from the stem cell graft. The origin of the receptors is a human donor who donated a stem cell graft to a child with Fanconi anemia. CDR3s include the opening cysteine and the closing phenylalanine or tryptophan. The order of the fields is J gene, clone size, V gene, D gene, CDR3 protein, CDR3 DNA. The D gene is left open where the match is weak. Clone sizes are given selectively: once, few, many, or a class where the clone is expanded.

TRBJ2-2 few TRBV7-2 - CASRAPEGLFF TGTGCCAGCAGGGCACCCGAGGGGCTGTTTTTT
TRBJ2-2 - TRBV12-3/TRBV12-4 - CASSWGLKPNTGELFF TGTGCCAGCAGTTGGGGTCTCAAGCCGAACACCGGGGAGCTGTTTTTT
TRBJ1-2 - TRBV18 - CASSPPAEVLYGYTF TGTGCCAGCTCACCACCGGCCGAGGTTCTTTATGGCTACACCTTC
TRBJ1-5 - TRBV7-9 TRBD1 CASSSGTGRSAFSQPQHF TGTGCCAGCAGCTCAGGGACAGGCCGATCGGCCTTCAGTCAGCCCCAGCATTTT
TRBJ1-1 - TRBV5-1 - CASSSGSLGTEAFF TGCGCCAGCAGCTCCGGGTCCTTAGGGACTGAAGCTTTCTTT
TRBJ1-6 few TRBV5-5 - CASSLTKIRYNSPLHF TGTGCCAGCAGTCTTACCAAAATCAGATATAATTCACCCCTCCACTTT
TRBJ1-6 many TRBV5-1 - CASSSPTEDSPLHF TGCGCCAGCAGCTCACCGACGGAGGATTCACCCCTCCACTTT
TRBJ2-1 few TRBV4-3 - CASSQDGQSPYNEQFF TGCGCCAGCAGCCAAGATGGACAGTCACCTTACAATGAGCAGTTCTTC
TRBJ2-2 - TRBV4-3 TRBD1 CASSQDGTGATTGELFF TGCGCCAGCAGCCAAGATGGGACAGGGGCTACCACCGGGGAGCTGTTTTTT
TRBJ2-3 few TRBV10-3 - CAISEPRTDTQYF TGTGCCATCAGTGAACCCCGCACAGATACGCAGTATTTT
TRBJ2-3 few TRBV28 - CASSLGGVLTDTQYF TGTGCCAGCAGTTTGGGTGGGGTGCTCACAGATACGCAGTATTTT
TRBJ1-1 - TRBV27 TRBD1 CASSFWDRINTEAFF TGTGCCAGCAGTTTTTGGGACAGGATCAACACTGAAGCTTTCTTT
TRBJ1-1 few TRBV29-1 - CSVETANTEAFF TGCAGCGTTGAGACAGCGAACACTGAAGCTTTCTTT
TRBJ2-3 - TRBV2 TRBD2 CASSGGNSGGNTDTQYF TGTGCCAGCAGTGGTGGTAATAGCGGGGGGAACACAGATACGCAGTATTTT
TRBJ1-1 - TRBV30 - CAWSVAGRMTEAFF TGTGCCTGGAGTGTTGCAGGGAGGATGACTGAAGCTTTCTTT
TRBJ1-1 few TRBV6-6 - CASTTGIEAFF TGTGCCAGCACTACAGGGATTGAAGCTTTCTTT
TRBJ2-5 - TRBV5-1 TRBD2 CASSRGTSGETQYF TGCGCCAGCTCCCGAGGTACTAGCGGAGAGACCCAGTACTTC
TRBJ2-5 many TRBV15 - CATSRGGGQRETQYF TGTGCCACCAGCAGAGGAGGGGGGCAGCGAGAGACCCAGTACTTC
TRBJ2-1 - TRBV7-2 TRBD2 CASSWRGGGLGEQFF TGTGCCAGCAGCTGGCGAGGCGGGGGGCTGGGTGAGCAGTTCTTC
TRBJ1-1 few TRBV30 - CAWSVRVWTEAFF TGTGCCTGGAGTGTAAGGGTGTGGACTGAAGCTTTCTTT
TRBJ2-6 - TRBV4-3 - CASSQTTGTGANVLTF TGCGCCAGCAGCCAAACAACGGGGACTGGGGCCAACGTCCTGACTTTC
TRBJ2-1 - TRBV7-3 - CASSPWGEIRNEQFF TGTGCCAGCAGCCCTTGGGGGGAGATACGCAATGAGCAGTTCTTC
TRBJ2-2 - TRBV12-3/TRBV12-4 - CASSYFIVGTGELFF TGTGCCAGCAGTTACTTCATAGTGGGTACCGGGGAGCTGTTTTTT
TRBJ1-2 - TRBV28 TRBD1 CASSSTPTGVNFYGYTF TGTGCCAGCAGTAGCACACCGACAGGGGTAAACTTCTATGGCTACACCTTC
TRBJ1-1 few TRBV28 TRBD1 CASTSGQGAPTEAFF TGTGCCAGCACATCGGGACAGGGGGCACCCACTGAAGCTTTCTTT
TRBJ1-1 many TRBV6-5 - CASSFSGLTEAFF TGTGCCAGCAGTTTTAGTGGGCTAACTGAAGCTTTCTTT
TRBJ1-1 - TRBV7-2 TRBD1 CASSSSIGQGATEAFF TGTGCCAGCAGTAGTTCCATTGGACAGGGGGCGACTGAAGCTTTCTTT
TRBJ2-1 - TRBV12-3/TRBV12-4 - CASSAPHSLGGPFYEQFF TGTGCCAGCAGCGCCCCCCATAGTTTGGGGGGGCCTTTCTATGAGCAGTTCTTC
TRBJ1-1 many TRBV20-1 TRBD1 CSAATGGNTEAFF TGCAGTGCTGCGACAGGGGGAAACACTGAAGCTTTCTTT
TRBJ1-1 many TRBV20-1 TRBD1 CSAEKSQGFGEAFF TGCAGTGCGGAAAAGTCACAGGGGTTCGGTGAAGCTTTCTTT
TRBJ2-1 - TRBV7-3 TRBD2 CASSLTIMGGGALGGSDEQFF TGTGCCAGCAGCTTAACCATAATGGGCGGGGGGGCCTTGGGTGGGTCTGATGAGCAGTTCTTC
TRBJ1-1 - TRBV20-1 - CSASRLGVNTEAFF TGCAGTGCTAGTCGACTAGGGGTGAACACTGAAGCTTTCTTT
TRBJ2-2 - TRBV29-1 - CSAGAGIDTGELFF TGCAGCGCAGGCGCGGGTATAGACACCGGGGAGCTGTTTTTT
TRBJ2-1 - TRBV6-1 TRBD2 CASSPSGGYNERFF TGTGCCAGCAGTCCTAGCGGGGGGTACAATGAGCGGTTCTTC
TRBJ2-5 - TRBV10-3 - CAIRAGPQETQYF TGTGCCATCCGGGCGGGACCCCAAGAGACCCAGTACTTC
TRBJ1-1 few TRBV6-5 - CASSFGVFTEAFF TGTGCCAGCAGTTTTGGGGTGTTCACTGAAGCTTTCTTT
TRBJ2-1 - TRBV18 - CASSPEGGGYNEQFF TGTGCCAGCTCACCAGAGGGAGGGGGCTACAATGAGCAGTTCTTC
TRBJ2-5 few TRBV10-3 - CAISPSDSFQETQYF TGTGCCATCAGTCCGTCCGACAGCTTCCAAGAGACCCAGTACTTC
TRBJ2-1 - TRBV28 TRBD1 CASSGDREQRKQFF TGTGCCAGCAGTGGGGACAGGGAACAACGAAAGCAGTTCTTC
TRBJ2-2 many TRBV9 - CASSPRGTVNTGELFF TGTGCCAGCAGCCCTCGAGGAACGGTGAACACCGGGGAGCTGTTTTTT
TRBJ1-2 few TRBV6-5 - CASGRAGSYGYTF TGTGCCAGCGGGCGGGCAGGATCTTATGGCTACACCTTC
TRBJ1-1 few TRBV5-1 - CASSFVSGMNTEAFF TGCGCCAGCAGCTTTGTATCTGGGATGAACACTGAAGCTTTCTTT
TRBJ1-1 few TRBV5-1 - CASSPTDRSNSEAFF TGCGCCAGCAGCCCGACGGACAGATCAAATTCTGAAGCTTTCTTT
TRBJ2-1 many TRBV6-5 - CASSYEGIVYNEQFF TGTGCCAGCAGTTACGAGGGGATAGTATACAATGAGCAGTTCTTC
TRBJ1-4 - TRBV29-1 - CSAIGTATNEKLFF TGCAGCGCGATAGGAACGGCGACTAATGAAAAACTGTTTTTT
TRBJ1-5 few TRBV20-1 - CSAVEEGLLQPQHF TGCAGTGCTGTAGAAGAGGGCCTTTTACAGCCCCAGCATTTT
TRBJ1-1 many TRBV12-3/TRBV12-4 - CASKGSTIEAFF TGTGCCAGCAAGGGTTCAACCATTGAAGCTTTCTTT
TRBJ1-5 - TRBV10-3 - CAISVGADQPQHF TGTGCCATCAGTGTGGGGGCCGATCAGCCCCAGCATTTT
TRBJ1-6 - TRBV5-6 - CASSLERGSYNSPLHF TGTGCCAGCAGCTTGGAGCGGGGGTCTTATAATTCACCCCTCCACTTT
TRBJ2-5 few TRBV7-3 TRBD2 CASSSGGVSGETQYF TGTGCCAGCAGCTCCGGGGGTGTTAGCGGGGAGACCCAGTACTTC
TRBJ2-5 many TRBV20-1 - CSAQQYGHQETQYF TGCAGTGCCCAACAGTACGGCCACCAAGAGACCCAGTACTTC
TRBJ2-1 many TRBV5-5 - CASSLYGLRASNEQFF TGTGCCAGCAGCTTGTATGGGTTACGGGCGAGCAATGAGCAGTTCTTC
TRBJ1-6 many TRBV7-9 - CASSFWDTNNSPLHF TGTGCCAGCAGCTTTTGGGACACAAATAATTCACCCCTCCACTTT
TRBJ1-2 few TRBV12-3/TRBV12-4 - CASSLSGQLYGYTF TGTGCCAGCAGTTTAAGCGGGCAGCTTTATGGCTACACCTTC
TRBJ1-2 few TRBV20-1 - CSARLQGIGYGYTF TGCAGTGCTAGACTGCAGGGGATCGGCTATGGCTACACCTTC
TRBJ2-2 - TRBV10-3 TRBD1 CAISSADRGSGELFF TGTGCCATCAGTTCAGCCGACAGGGGGTCCGGGGAGCTGTTTTTT
TRBJ2-1 few TRBV5-8 - CASARTGDEQFF TGTGCCAGCGCTCGGACGGGGGATGAGCAGTTCTTC